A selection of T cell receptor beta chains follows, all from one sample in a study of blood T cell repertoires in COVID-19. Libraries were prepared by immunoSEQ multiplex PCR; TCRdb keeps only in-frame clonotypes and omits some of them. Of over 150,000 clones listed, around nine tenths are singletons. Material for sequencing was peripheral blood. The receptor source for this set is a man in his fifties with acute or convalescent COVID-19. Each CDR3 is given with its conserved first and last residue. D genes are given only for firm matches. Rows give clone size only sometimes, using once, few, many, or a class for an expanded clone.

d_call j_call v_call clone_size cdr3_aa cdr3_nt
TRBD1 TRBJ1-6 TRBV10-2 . CASRATGARSPLHF TGCGCCAGCAGAGCGACAGGGGCGAGGTCACCCCTCCACTTT
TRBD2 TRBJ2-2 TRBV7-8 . CASSSYFSGRAGELFF TGTGCCAGCAGCTCCTACTTTAGCGGGAGAGCCGGGGAGCTGTTTTTT
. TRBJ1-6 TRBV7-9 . CASRPPSSYNSPLHF TGTGCCAGCAGACCACCTAGCTCCTATAATTCACCCCTCCACTTT
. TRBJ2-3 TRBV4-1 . CASSQAGDTQYF TGCGCCAGCAGCCAAGCGGGAGATACGCAGTATTTT
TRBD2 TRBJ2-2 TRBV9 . CAAGRDPVAGELFF TGTGCCGCAGGGAGGGATCCAGTCGCCGGGGAGCTGTTTTTT
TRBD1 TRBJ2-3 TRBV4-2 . CASSQISTGWGTDTQYF TGTGCCAGCAGCCAAATTTCGACAGGGTGGGGCACAGATACGCAGTATTTT
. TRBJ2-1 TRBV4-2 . CASSQLYSYNEQFF TGTGCCAGCAGCCAACTTTACTCCTACAATGAGCAGTTCTTC
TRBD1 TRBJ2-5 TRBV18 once CASSPGTDQETQYF TGTGCCAGCTCACCCGGGACAGACCAAGAGACCCAGTACTTC
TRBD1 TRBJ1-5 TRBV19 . CASTPTDRGNQPQHF TGTGCCAGTACCCCAACCGACAGGGGCAATCAGCCCCAGCATTTT
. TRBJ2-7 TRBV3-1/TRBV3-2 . CASSQESHSSYEQYF TGTGCCAGCAGCCAAGAAAGTCACAGCTCCTACGAGCAGTACTTC
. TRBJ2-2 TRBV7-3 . CASSLTTAGNTGELFF TGTGCCAGCAGCTTAACGACGGCAGGGAACACCGGGGAGCTGTTTTTT
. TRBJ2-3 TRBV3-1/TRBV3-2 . CASSQRPTGHSTDTQYF TGTGCCAGCAGCCAAAGACCGACGGGACACAGCACAGATACGCAGTATTTT
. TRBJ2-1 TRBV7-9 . CASSLTTGPHEQFF TGTGCCAGCAGCTTGACTACAGGGCCCCATGAGCAGTTCTTC
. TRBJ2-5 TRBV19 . CASSPAGKRQETQYF TGTGCCAGTAGCCCTGCGGGAAAGCGACAAGAGACCCAGTACTTC
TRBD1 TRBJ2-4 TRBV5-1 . CASSPDRGLAKNIQYF TGCGCCAGCAGCCCGGACAGGGGCTTAGCCAAAAACATTCAGTACTTC
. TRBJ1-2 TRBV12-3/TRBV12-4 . CASSPSRDYGYTF TGTGCCAGCAGTCCGAGCAGGGACTATGGCTACACCTTC
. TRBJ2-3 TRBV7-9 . CASSLGRETQYF TGTGCCAGCAGCTTAGGTAGAGAAACGCAGTATTTT
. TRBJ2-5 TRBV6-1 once CASSEAGGVVTQYF TGTGCCAGCAGTGAAGCAGGGGGGGTCGTGACCCAGTACTTC
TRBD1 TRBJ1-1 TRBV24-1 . CATSDAGTGSTEAFF TGTGCCACCAGTGATGCCGGGACAGGGTCCACTGAAGCTTTCTTT
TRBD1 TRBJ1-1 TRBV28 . CASSFVTGIEAFF TGTGCCAGCAGTTTTGTGACAGGGATTGAAGCTTTCTTT
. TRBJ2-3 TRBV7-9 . CASSSYQGGLGTDTQYF TGTGCCAGCAGCTCCTACCAGGGAGGACTTGGCACAGATACGCAGTATTTT
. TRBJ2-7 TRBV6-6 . CASSYWGLAGYEQYF TGTGCCAGCAGTTACTGGGGACTCGCTGGGTACGAGCAGTACTTC
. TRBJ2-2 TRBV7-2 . CASSLVQGPTGELFF TGTGCCAGCAGCTTAGTTCAGGGGCCGACCGGGGAGCTGTTTTTT
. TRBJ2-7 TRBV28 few CASSFDSRQIEQYF TGTGCCAGCAGTTTTGACAGTAGACAGATCGAGCAGTACTTC